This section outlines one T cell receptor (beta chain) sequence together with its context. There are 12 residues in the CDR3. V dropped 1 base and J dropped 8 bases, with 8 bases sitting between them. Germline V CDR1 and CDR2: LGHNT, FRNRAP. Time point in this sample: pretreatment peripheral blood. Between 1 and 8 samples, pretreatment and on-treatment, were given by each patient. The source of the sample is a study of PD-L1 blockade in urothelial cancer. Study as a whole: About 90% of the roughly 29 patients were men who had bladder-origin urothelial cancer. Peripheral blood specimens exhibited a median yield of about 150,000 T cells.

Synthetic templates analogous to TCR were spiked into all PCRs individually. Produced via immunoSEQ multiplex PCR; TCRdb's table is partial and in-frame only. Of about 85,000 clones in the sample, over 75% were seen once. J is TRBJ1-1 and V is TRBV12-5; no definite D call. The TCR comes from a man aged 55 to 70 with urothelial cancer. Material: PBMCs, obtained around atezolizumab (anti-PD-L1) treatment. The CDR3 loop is CASGLGLLEAFF. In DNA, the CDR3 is TGTGCTAGTGGTTTGGGACTTCTAGAAGCTTTCTTT.